This TCR beta chain was documented in a study of shared clonotypes between healthy human individuals. The CDR3 sequence is 15 residues long. Trimming shortened V by 1 base and J by 1 base, and 11 bases separated the two germline ends. The germline CDR1 and CDR2 sequences are SGHDT and YYEEEE. A word on this clone: The antigen is not known.

Findings of the study overall: The study drew on few donors, limiting represented genetic and exposure-history diversity.

Measured with immunoSEQ multiplex PCR; TCRdb has only the in-frame clones, and not every one. This table has approximately 510,000 clones, 79% appearing once. The chain couples TRBV5-6 to TRBJ1-1; D gene uncertain. The sequenced sample consisted of PBMCs. This receptor was taken from a woman aged 40 to 50 in good health. Some clones in this sample may be carry-over from other donors' samples. CDR3 region: CASSLFAAGNTEAFF. CDR3 bases: TGTGCCAGCAGCTTGTTCGCGGCAGGGAACACTGAAGCTTTCTTT. Together with reference TRBV5-6 and TRBJ1-1, the CDR3 gives the full variable domain: DAGVTQSPTHLIKTRGQQVTLRCSPKSGHDTVSWYQQALGQGPQFIFQYYEEEERQRGNFPDRFSGHQFPNYSSELNVNALLLGDSALYLCASSLFAAGNTEAFFGQGTRLTVV.